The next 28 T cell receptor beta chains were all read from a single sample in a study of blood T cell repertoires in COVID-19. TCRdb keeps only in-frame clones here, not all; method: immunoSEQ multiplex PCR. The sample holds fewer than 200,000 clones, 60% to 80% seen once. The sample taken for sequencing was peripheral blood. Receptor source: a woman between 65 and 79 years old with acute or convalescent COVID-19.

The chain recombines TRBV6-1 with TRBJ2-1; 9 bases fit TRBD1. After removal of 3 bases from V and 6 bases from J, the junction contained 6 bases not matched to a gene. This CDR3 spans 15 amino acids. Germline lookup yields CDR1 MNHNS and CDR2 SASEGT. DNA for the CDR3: TGTGCCAGCAGTGAGGCGACAGGGGGGTCCAATGAGCAGTTCTTC. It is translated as CASSEATGGSNEQFF.

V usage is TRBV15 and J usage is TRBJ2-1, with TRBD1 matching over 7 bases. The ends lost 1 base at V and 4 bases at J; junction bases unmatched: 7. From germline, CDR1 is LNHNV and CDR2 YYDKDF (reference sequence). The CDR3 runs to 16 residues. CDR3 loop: CATSRGLGTAYNEQFF. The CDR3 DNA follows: TGTGCCACCAGCAGAGGCCTCGGGACAGCTTACAATGAGCAGTTCTTC.

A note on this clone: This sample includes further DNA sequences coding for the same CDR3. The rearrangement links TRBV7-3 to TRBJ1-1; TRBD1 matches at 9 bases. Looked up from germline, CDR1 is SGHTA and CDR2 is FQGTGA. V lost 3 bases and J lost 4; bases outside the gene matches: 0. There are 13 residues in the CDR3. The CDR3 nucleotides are TGTGCCAGCAGCTTGACAGGGGGCACTGAAGCTTTCTTT. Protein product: CASSLTGGTEAFF.

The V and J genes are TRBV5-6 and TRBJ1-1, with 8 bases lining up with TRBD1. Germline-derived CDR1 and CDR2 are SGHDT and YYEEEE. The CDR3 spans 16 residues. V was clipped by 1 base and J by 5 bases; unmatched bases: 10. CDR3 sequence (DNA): TGTGCCAGCAGCTTGAGAGCCCGACAGGGGAGAACTGAAGCTTTCTTT. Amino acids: CASSLRARQGRTEAFF.

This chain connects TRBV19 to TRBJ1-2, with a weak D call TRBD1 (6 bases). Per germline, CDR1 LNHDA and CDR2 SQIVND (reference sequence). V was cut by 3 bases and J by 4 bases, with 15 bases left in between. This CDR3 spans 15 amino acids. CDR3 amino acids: CASSIGNRAVYGYTF. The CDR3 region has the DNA TGTGCCAGTAGTATTGGTAACAGGGCGGTCTATGGCTACACCTTC. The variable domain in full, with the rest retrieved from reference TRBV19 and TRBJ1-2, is DGGITQSPKYLFRKEGQNVTLSCEQNLNHDAMYWYRQDPGQGLRLIYYSQIVNDFQKGDIAEGYSVSREKKESFPLTVTSAQKNPTAFYLCASSIGNRAVYGYTFGSGTRLTVV.

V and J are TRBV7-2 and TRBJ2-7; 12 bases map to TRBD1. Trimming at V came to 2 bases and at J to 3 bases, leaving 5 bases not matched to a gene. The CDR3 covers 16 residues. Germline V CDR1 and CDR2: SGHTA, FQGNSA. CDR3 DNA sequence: TGTGCCAGCAGCTTATCCGGGACAGGGGGCTACTACGAGCAGTACTTC. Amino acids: CASSLSGTGGYYEQYF.

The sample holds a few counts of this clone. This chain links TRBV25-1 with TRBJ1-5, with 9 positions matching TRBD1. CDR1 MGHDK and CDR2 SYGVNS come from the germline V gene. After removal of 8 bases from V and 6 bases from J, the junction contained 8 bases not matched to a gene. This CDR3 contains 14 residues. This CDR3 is CASRGQGWGQPQHF. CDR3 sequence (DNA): TGTGCCAGCCGAGGACAGGGGTGGGGTCAGCCCCAGCATTTT.

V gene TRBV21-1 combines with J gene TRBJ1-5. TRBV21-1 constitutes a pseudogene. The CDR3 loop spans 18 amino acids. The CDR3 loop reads CASSKALSSPKSNQPQHF. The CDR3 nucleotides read TGTGCCAGCAGCAAAGCGCTCTCAAGCCCGAAAAGCAATCAGCCCCAGCATTTT.

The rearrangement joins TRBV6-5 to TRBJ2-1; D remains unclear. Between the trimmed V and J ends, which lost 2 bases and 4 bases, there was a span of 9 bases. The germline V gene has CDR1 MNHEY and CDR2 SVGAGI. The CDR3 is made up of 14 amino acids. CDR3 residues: CASSYDTRYNEQFF. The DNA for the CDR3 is TGTGCCAGCAGTTACGACACCAGATACAATGAGCAGTTCTTC.

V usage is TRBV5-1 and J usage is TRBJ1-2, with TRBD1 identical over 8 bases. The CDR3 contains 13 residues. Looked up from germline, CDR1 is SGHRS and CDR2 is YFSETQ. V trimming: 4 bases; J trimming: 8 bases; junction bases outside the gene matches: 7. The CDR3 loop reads CASSAGQGYGYTF. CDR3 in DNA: TGCGCCAGCAGCGCTGGACAGGGTTACGGCTACACCTTC.

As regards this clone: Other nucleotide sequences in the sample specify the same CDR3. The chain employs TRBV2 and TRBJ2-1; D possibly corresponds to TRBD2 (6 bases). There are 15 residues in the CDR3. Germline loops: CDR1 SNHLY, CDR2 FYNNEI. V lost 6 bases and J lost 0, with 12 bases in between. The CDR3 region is CASRTGTGSYNEQFF. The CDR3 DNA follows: TGTGCCAGCAGGACCGGGACTGGCTCCTACAATGAGCAGTTCTTC.

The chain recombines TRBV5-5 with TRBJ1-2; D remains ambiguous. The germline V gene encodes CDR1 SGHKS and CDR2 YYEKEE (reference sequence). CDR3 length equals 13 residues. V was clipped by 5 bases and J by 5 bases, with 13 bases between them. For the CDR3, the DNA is TGTGCCAGCAGTTCGGCCGGGGATTATGGCTACACCTTC. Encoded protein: CASSSAGDYGYTF.

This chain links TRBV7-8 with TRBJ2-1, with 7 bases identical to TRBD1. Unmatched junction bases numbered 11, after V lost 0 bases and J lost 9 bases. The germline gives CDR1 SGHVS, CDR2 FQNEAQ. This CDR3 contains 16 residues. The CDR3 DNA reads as TGTGCCAGCAGCTTAGCGCTAGGGGGCGCGTATCTTGAGCAGTTCTTC. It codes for CASSLALGGAYLEQFF. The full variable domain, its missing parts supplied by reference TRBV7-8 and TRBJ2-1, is GAGVSQSPRYKVAKRGQDVALRCDPISGHVSLFWYQQALGQGPEFLTYFQNEAQLDKSGLPSDRFFAERPEGSVSTLKIQRTQQEDSAVYLCASSLALGGAYLEQFFGPGTRLTVL.

The CDR3 protein is CSVDWGDTEAFF. CDR3 DNA: TGCAGCGTTGACTGGGGGGACACTGAAGCTTTCTTT. This sequence joins TRBV29-1 and TRBJ1-1; tentatively, D is TRBD1 (5 bases). Germline V CDR1 and CDR2: SQVTM, ANQGSEA. Trimming shortened V by 3 bases and J by 3 bases, and 8 bases separated the two germline ends. This CDR3 has 12 residues.

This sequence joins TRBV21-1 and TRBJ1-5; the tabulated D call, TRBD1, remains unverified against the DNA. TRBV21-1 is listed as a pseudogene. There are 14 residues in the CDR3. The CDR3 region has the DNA TGTGCCAGCAGCAAAGTTCATGGCAATCAGCCCCAGCATTTT. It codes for CASSKVHGNQPQHF.

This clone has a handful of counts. The CDR3 sequence: CASSWSTGQLSYEQYF. The CDR3 DNA is TGCGCCAGCAGCTGGTCAACGGGACAGCTCTCCTACGAGCAGTACTTC. V gene TRBV5-1 combines with J gene TRBJ2-7, with 7 bases identical to TRBD1. The CDR3 covers 16 residues. V was pared by 3 bases and J by 0 bases, with 9 bases of the junction left unmatched. Germline V gene data show CDR1 as SGHRS and CDR2 as YFSETQ.

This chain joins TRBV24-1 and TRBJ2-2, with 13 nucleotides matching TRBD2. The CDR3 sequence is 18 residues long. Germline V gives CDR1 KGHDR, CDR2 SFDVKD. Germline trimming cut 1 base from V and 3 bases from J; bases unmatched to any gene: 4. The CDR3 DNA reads TGTGCCACCAGTGATTTTAGGGGACTAGCGGGGTACACCGGGGAGCTGTTTTTT. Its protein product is CATSDFRGLAGYTGELFF.

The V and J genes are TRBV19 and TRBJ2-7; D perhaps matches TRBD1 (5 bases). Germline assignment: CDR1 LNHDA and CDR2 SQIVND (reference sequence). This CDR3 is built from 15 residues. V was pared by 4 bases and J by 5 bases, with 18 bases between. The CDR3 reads CASSTGPGAVHEQYF. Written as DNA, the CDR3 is TGTGCCAGTAGTACTGGACCTGGGGCCGTCCACGAGCAGTACTTC.

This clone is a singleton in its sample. The CDR3 coding sequence is TGTGCCAGCAGCCAGGACAGGGGGCAGTCACCCCTCCACTTT. The encoded protein is CASSQDRGQSPLHF. J is TRBJ1-6 and V is TRBV5-4, with 11 nucleotides matching TRBD1. J gave up 10 bases and V 4 bases, and 4 bases lay outside the gene matches. CDR3 length: 14 residues. Per the germline V gene, CDR1 is SGHNT and CDR2 is YYREEE (reference sequence).

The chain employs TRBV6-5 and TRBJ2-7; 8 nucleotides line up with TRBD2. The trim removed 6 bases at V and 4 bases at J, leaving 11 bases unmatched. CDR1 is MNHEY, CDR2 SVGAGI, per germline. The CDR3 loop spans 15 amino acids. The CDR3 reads CASSVRSGKSYEQYF. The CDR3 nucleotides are TGTGCCAGCAGCGTCCGTAGCGGGAAATCGTACGAGCAGTACTTC.

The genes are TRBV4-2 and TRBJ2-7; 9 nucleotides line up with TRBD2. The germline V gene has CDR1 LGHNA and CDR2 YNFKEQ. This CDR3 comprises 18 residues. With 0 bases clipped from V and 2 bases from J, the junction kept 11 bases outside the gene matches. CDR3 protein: CASSQDLVSGGRAYEQYF. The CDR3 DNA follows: TGTGCCAGCAGCCAAGATCTTGTGTCGGGCGGGAGGGCCTACGAGCAGTACTTC.

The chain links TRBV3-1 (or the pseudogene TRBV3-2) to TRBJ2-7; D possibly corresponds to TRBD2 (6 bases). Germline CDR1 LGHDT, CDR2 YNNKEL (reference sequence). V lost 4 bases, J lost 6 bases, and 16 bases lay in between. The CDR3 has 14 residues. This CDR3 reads CASSLKGTSAEQYF. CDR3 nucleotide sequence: TGTGCCAGCAGCCTGAAGGGGACTTCGGCCGAGCAGTACTTC.

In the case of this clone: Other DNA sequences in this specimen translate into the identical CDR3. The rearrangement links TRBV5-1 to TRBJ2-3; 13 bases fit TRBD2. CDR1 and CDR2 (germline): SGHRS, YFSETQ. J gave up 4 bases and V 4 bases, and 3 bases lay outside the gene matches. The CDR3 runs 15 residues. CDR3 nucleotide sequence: TGCGCCAGCAGCCGTACTAGCGGGAGGGCAGATACGCAGTATTTT. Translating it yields CASSRTSGRADTQYF. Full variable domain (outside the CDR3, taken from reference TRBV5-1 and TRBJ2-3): KAGVTQTPRYLIKTRGQQVTLSCSPISGHRSVSWYQQTPGQGLQFLFEYFSETQRNKGNFPGRFSGRQFSNSRSEMNVSTLELGDSALYLCASSRTSGRADTQYFGPGTRLTVL.

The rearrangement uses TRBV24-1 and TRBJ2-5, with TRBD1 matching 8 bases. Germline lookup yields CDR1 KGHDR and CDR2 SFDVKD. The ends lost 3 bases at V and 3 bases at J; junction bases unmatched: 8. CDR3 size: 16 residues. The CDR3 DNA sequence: TGTGCCACCAGTGATCCGTTGGGGACAGGTAAAGAGACCCAGTACTTC. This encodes CATSDPLGTGKETQYF.

CDR3 DNA: TGCGCCAGCAGCTTGGACGGGAGGGCCGGCGGGGAGCTGTTTTTT. Protein: CASSLDGRAGGELFF. This chain connects TRBV5-1 to TRBJ2-2, with TRBD2 matching 8 bases. The CDR3 sequence is 15 residues long. V shed 0 bases, J shed 7 bases, and the junction held 5 bases outside the gene matches. Germline V gene data show CDR1 as SGHRS and CDR2 as YFSETQ.

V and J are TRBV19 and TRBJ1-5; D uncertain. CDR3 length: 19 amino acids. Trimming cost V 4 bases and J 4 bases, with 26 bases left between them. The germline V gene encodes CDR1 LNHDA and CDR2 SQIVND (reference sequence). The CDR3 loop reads CASSTRTGLAKGSNQPQHF. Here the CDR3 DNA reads TGTGCCAGTAGTACCCGAACCGGACTTGCTAAAGGATCAAATCAGCCCCAGCATTTT.

CDR3 in amino acids: CASSVEIGDGYTF. The DNA of the CDR3 is TGTGCCAGCAGCGTAGAGATCGGAGATGGCTACACCTTC. This chain connects TRBV9 to TRBJ1-2; D gene ambiguous. This CDR3 spans 13 amino acids. Germline-derived CDR1 and CDR2 are SGDLS and YYNGEE. V lost 0 bases, J lost 6 bases, and 9 bases lay in between.

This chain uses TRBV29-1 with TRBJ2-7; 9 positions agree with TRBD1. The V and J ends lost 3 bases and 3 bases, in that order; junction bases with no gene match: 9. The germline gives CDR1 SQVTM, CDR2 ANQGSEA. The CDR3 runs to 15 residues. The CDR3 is CSVDRGQGPYYEQYF. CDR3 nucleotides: TGCAGCGTTGACCGCGGACAGGGGCCTTACTACGAGCAGTACTTC.